One sample yielded the 7 T cell receptor beta chains listed below, sequenced in a study of CD8 T cells in Susac syndrome. RNA was extracted with the RNeasy kit, and a quantity of roughly 0.45 to 1 ug was reverse transcribed using random hexamers. In TCRdb, the immunoSEQ multiplex PCR reads were re-called with MiXCR into one record per CDR3 protein. The table includes about 52,000 distinct CDR3 sequences, 93% detected once. Material for sequencing was CD8+ T cells from PBMCs. These receptors were taken from a human donor with multiple sclerosis.

This clonotype occurred once. The V call is TRBV28, the J call TRBJ1-5; perhaps TRBD1 as D (5 bases). Germline CDR1 MDHEN, CDR2 SYDVKM. The V end lost 3 bases, the J end lost 6 bases, and 15 bases lay between the germline ends. The CDR3 spans 15 residues. The CDR3 region has the DNA TGTGCCAGCAGTTTCCGTCAGGGTGGGTTTCAGCCCCAGCATTTT. This gives the protein CASSFRQGGFQPQHF.

Only a few counts were recorded for this clonotype. This CDR3 is CASSSMTDSYEQYF. The DNA for the CDR3 is TGTGCCAGCAGCTCGATGACCGATTCCTACGAGCAGTACTTC. The chain combines TRBV11-2 with TRBJ2-7; D is ambiguous. This CDR3 contains 14 residues. Per the germline V gene, CDR1 is SGHAT and CDR2 is FQNNGV. V was cut by 4 bases and J by 1 base, with 11 bases left in between.

CDR3 nucleotide sequence: TGTGCCAGTCAGAACACCGGGGAGCTGTTTTTT. It codes for CASQNTGELFF. This chain connects TRBV2 to TRBJ2-2; no clear D. The ends were cut back, 9 bases at V and 1 base at J, with 3 bases in the middle. CDR3 length: 11 amino acids. Germline-derived CDR1 and CDR2 are SNHLY and FYNNEI.

V usage is TRBV4-1 and J usage is TRBJ2-1; possibly TRBD1 or TRBD2 for D (5 bases each). The germline gives CDR1 MGHRA, CDR2 YSYEKL. The V end was cut by 1 base, the J end by 2 bases, with 9 bases between. The CDR3 contains 15 residues. The CDR3 DNA follows: TGCGCCAGCAGCCAAGTTGAGGGGACCTACAATGAGCAGTTCTTC. Protein sequence: CASSQVEGTYNEQFF.

This clonotype appeared a single time. The genes are TRBV6-1 and TRBJ2-7; no clear D. This CDR3 spans 14 amino acids. Germline V CDR1 and CDR2: MNHNS, SASEGT. With 2 bases removed from V and 7 bases from J, the gap between germline ends came to 15 bases. CDR3 region: CASSESADSKEQYF. In nucleotides, the CDR3 is TGTGCCAGCAGTGAATCGGCAGACTCGAAGGAGCAGTACTTC.

A remark on this clonotype: A junction boundary mismatches the germline segment, possibly from a read error. The chain is built from TRBV9 and TRBJ2-6, with a tentative D call TRBD2 (5 bases). CDR1 SGDLS and CDR2 YYNGEE come from the germline V gene. CDR3 length equals 11 residues. CDR3: CTSSDLWRLTF. DNA of the CDR3: TGTACCAGCAGCGATTTATGGAGGCTGACTTTC.

J is TRBJ1-2 and V is TRBV7-9; D not certain. This CDR3 region has 13 residues. Germline loops: CDR1 SEHNR, CDR2 FQNEAQ (reference sequence). V shed 0 bases and J shed 8 bases, with 10 bases lying between them. The chain's CDR3 is CASSLATGEGYTF. CDR3 in DNA: TGTGCCAGCAGCTTAGCAACGGGAGAGGGCTACACCTTC. Supplemented by reference TRBV7-9 and TRBJ1-2, the full variable domain reads DTGVSQNPRHKITKRGQNVTFRCDPISEHNRLYWYRQTLGQGPEFLTYFQNEAQLEKSRLLSDRFSAERPKGSFSTLEIQRTEQGDSAMYLCASSLATGEGYTFGSGTRLTVV.